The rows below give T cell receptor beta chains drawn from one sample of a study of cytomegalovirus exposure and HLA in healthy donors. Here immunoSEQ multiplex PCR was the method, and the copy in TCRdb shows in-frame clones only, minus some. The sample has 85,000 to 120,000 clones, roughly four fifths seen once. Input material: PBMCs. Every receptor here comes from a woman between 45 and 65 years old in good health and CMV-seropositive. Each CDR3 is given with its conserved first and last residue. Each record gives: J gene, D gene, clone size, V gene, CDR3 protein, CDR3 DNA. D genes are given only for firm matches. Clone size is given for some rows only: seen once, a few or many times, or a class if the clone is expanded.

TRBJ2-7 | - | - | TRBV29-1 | CSVEIGVGEQYF | TGCAGCGTTGAAATAGGGGTGGGCGAGCAGTACTTC
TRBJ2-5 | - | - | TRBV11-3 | CASSGQRQETQYF | TGTGCCAGCAGCGGACAGAGGCAAGAGACCCAGTACTTC
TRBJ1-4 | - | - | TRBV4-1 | CASSRIPTVNGEKLFF | TGCGCCAGCAGCCGGATACCGACAGTGAATGGAGAAAAACTGTTTTTT
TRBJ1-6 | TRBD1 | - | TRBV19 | CASSTGQGANNSPLHF | TGTGCCAGTAGTACCGGACAGGGGGCTAATAATTCACCCCTCCACTTT
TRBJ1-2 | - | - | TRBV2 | CASSEVAGSTNYGYTF | TGTGCCAGCAGTGAAGTAGCGGGGAGCACTAACTATGGCTACACCTTC
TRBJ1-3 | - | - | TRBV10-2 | CASSESGLFSSGNTIYF | TGCGCCAGCAGTGAGTCGGGCTTATTCAGCTCTGGAAACACCATATATTTT
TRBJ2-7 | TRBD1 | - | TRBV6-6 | CASSYGDRSSYEQYF | TGTGCCAGCAGTTATGGGGACAGAAGCTCCTACGAGCAGTACTTC
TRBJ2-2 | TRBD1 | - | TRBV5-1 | CASSSGTGVTGELFF | TGCGCCAGCAGCTCCGGGACAGGGGTCACCGGGGAGCTGTTTTTT
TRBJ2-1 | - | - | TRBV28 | CASPPLGRTPNEQFF | TGTGCCAGCCCACCCCTCGGCAGGACTCCCAATGAGCAGTTCTTC
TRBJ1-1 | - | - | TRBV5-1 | CASSPGVTEAFF | TGCGCCAGCAGCCCAGGGGTGACTGAAGCTTTCTTT
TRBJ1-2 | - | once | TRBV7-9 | CASSLGQVDGYTF | TGTGCCAGCAGCTTAGGACAAGTCGATGGCTACACCTTC
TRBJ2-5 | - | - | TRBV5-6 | CASSPGLRTPTYF | TGTGCCAGCAGCCCGGGACTGCGGACCCCTACTTACTTC
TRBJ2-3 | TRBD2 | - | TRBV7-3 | CASSYRGGTDTQYF | TGTGCCAGCAGCTATCGGGGGGGCACAGATACGCAGTATTTT
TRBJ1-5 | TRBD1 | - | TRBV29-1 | CSARDSNNQPQHF | TGCAGCGCTAGGGACAGCAACAATCAGCCCCAGCATTTT
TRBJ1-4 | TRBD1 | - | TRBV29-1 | CSVPGTGNEKLFF | TGCAGCGTCCCCGGGACAGGGAATGAAAAACTGTTTTTT
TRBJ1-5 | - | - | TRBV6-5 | CASGGEEGQPQHF | TGTGCCAGCGGGGGAGAGGAGGGTCAGCCCCAGCATTTT
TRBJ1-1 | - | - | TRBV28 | CASSFFKNTEAFF | TGTGCCAGCAGTTTTTTCAAGAACACTGAAGCTTTCTTT
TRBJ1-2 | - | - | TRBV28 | CASSRGFYGYTF | TGTGCCAGCAGTCGGGGTTTCTATGGCTACACCTTC
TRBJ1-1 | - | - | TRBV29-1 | CSVNSGGGTEAFF | TGCAGCGTGAACTCTGGGGGCGGCACTGAAGCTTTCTTT
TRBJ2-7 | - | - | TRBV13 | CASSTKLRGALYEQYF | TGTGCCAGCAGCACCAAATTACGGGGGGCGCTCTACGAGCAGTACTTC
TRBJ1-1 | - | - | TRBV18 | CASSPQQGRHTEAFF | TGTGCCAGCTCACCGCAACAGGGCCGGCACACTGAAGCTTTCTTT
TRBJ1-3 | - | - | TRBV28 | CASSLPGNGNTIYF | TGTGCCAGCAGTTTACCAGGGAATGGAAACACCATATATTTT